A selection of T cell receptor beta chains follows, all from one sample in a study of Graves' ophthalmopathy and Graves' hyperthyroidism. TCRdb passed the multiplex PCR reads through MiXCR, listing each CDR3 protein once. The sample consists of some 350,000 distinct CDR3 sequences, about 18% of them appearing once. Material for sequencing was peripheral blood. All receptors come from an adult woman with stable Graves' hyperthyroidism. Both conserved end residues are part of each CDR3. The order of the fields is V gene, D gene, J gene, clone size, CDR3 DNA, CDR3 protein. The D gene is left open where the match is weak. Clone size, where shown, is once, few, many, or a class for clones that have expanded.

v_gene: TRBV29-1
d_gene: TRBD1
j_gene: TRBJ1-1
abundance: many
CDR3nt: TGCAGCGTTGCACCCCGACAGGGGGCGAACACTGAAGCTTTCTTT
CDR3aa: CSVAPRQGANTEAFF

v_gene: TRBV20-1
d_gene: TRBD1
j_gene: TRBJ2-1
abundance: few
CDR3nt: TGCAGTGCGGAATCCCGGACAGGGTTCTCCTACAATGAGCAGTTCTTC
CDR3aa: CSAESRTGFSYNEQFF

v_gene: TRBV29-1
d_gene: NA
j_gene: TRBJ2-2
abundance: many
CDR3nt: TGCAGCGTTGCCTTCGCCCCAAACGGGGAGCTGTTTTTT
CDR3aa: CSVAFAPNGELFF

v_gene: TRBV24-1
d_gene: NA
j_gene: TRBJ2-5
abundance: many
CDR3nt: TGTGCCACCAGTGACAGTAGAGAGACCCAGTACTTC
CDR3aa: CATSDSRETQYF

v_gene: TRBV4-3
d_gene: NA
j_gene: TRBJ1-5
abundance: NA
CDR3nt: TGCGCCAGCAGCCAAAGATGGGGGAGCAATCAGCCCCAGCATTTT
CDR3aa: CASSQRWGSNQPQHF

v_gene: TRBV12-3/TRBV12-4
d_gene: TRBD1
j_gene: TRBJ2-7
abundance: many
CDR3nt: TGTGCCAGCAGATTAACAGGGGGCATCGAGCAGTACTTC
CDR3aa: CASRLTGGIEQYF

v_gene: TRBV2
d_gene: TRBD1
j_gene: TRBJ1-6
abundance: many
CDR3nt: TGTGCCAGCAGTTGGGACAGGGGGCGTTCACCCCTCCACTTT
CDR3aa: CASSWDRGRSPLHF

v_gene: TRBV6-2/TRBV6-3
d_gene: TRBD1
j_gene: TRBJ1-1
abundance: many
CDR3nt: TGTGCCAGCAAGCGGGCAGGGGGCGCGGAAACTGAAGCTTTCTTT
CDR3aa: CASKRAGGAETEAFF

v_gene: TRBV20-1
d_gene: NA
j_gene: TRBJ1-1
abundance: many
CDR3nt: TGCAGTGCTAGGGGTCTTACGGGGAACACTGAAGCTTTCTTT
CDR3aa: CSARGLTGNTEAFF

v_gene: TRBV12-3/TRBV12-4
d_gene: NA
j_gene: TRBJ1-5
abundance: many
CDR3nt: TGTGCCAGCACCCTAGGGGGGACCAATCAGCCCCAGCATTTT
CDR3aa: CASTLGGTNQPQHF

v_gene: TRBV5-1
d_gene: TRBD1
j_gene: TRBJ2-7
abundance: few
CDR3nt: TGCGCCAGCAGCCCCTCCGCCGGGACAGGAGCGAACGAGCAGTACTTC
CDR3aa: CASSPSAGTGANEQYF

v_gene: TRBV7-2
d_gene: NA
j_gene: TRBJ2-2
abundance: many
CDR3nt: TGTGCCAGCAGCTTAGCAATAGTTGGCACCGGGGAGCTGTTTTTT
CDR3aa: CASSLAIVGTGELFF

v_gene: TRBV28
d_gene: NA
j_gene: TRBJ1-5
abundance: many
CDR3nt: TGTGCCAGCAGTTCTCCAACAGGGTCGCATCAGCCCCAGCATTTT
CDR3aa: CASSSPTGSHQPQHF

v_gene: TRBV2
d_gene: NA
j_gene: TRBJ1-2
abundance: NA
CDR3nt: TGTGCCAGCAGTGAAGTCGGCTACACCTTC
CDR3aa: CASSEVGYTF

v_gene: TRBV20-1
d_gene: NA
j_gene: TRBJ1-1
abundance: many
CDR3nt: TGCAGTGCTAGAGATATTCGGGCTGAAGCTTTCTTT
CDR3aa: CSARDIRAEAFF

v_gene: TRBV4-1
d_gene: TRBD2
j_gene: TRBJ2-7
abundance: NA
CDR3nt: TGCGCCAGCAGCCAAGCCAGGACTAGCGGGAACTACGAGCAGTACTTC
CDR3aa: CASSQARTSGNYEQYF

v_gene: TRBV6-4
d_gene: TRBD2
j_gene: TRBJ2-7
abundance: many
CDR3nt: TGTGCCAGCAGTCTTTTAGCGGGCTACGAGCAGTACTTC
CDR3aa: CASSLLAGYEQYF

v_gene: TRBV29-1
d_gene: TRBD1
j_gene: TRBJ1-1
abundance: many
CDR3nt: TGCAGCGTCGGAGGGGGCCCCCGGGACACTGAAGCTTTCTTT
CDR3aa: CSVGGGPRDTEAFF

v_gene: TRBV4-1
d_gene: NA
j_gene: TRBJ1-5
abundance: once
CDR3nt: TGCGCCAGCAGCCAAGATCGGGGTCAGCCCCAGCCTTTT
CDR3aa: CASSQDRGQPQPF

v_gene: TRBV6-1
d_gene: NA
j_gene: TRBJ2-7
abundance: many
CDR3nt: TGTGCCAGCAGTAATCAGGGCTCCTACGAGCAGTACTTC
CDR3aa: CASSNQGSYEQYF

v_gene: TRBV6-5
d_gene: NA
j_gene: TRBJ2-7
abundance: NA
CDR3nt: TGTGCCAGCAGTTACAATGAGATTCTAACAGGGGAGCAGTACTTC
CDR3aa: CASSYNEILTGEQYF

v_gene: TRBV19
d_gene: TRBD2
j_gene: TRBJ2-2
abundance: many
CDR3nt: TGTGCCAGTAGTATCGGTAGCGGGAGCACCGGGGAGCTGTTTTTT
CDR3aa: CASSIGSGSTGELFF

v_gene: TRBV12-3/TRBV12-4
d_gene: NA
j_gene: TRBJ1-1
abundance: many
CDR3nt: TGTGCCAGCAGTTTGAGGGGTTTGCCTGAAGCTTTCTTT
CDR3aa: CASSLRGLPEAFF

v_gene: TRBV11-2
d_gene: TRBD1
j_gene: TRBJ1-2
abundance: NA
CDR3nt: TGTGCCAGCAGCTTAAAGGGGGCGCGAAGCCGCAACTATGGCTACACCTTC
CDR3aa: CASSLKGARSRNYGYTF

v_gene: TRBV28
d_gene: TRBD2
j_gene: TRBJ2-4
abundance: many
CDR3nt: TGTGCCAGCAGCCCCCGCTCACTAGCGGGTAAAAAAAACATTCAGTACTTC
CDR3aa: CASSPRSLAGKKNIQYF

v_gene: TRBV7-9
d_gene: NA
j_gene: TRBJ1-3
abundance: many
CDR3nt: TGTGCCAGCAGAGAATGGCAGGCTAACTCTGGAAACACCATATATTTT
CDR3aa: CASREWQANSGNTIYF

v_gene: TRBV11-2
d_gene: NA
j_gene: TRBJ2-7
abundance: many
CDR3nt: TGTGCCAGCAGCTTAATAGTCAGTCAAATCTACGAGCAGTACTTC
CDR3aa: CASSLIVSQIYEQYF

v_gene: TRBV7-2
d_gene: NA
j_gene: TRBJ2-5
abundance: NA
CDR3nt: TGTGCCAGCAGCTTGATGGGGGCGCGGGAGACCCAGTACTTC
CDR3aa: CASSLMGARETQYF

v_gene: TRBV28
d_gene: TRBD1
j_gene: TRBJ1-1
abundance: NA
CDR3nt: TGTGCCAGCAGACGGGGGACAGGGTCCACTGAAGCTTTCTTT
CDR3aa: CASRRGTGSTEAFF

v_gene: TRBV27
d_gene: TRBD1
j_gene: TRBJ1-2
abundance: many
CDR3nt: TGTGCCAGCACTATCAAAAGGACAGGGGGGCGATACACCCACTATGGCTACACCTTC
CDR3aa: CASTIKRTGGRYTHYGYTF

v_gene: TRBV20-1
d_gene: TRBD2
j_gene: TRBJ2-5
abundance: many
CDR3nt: TGCAGTGCTAGCGGGGGACTAGCGGGAGGTACCCTGTACCAAGAGACCCAGTACTTC
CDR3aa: CSASGGLAGGTLYQETQYF

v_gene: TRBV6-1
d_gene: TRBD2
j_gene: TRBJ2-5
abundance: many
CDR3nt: TGTGCCAGCAGTGAAGGCGGGCGGACTAGCGGGACGGAGACCCAGTACTTC
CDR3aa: CASSEGGRTSGTETQYF

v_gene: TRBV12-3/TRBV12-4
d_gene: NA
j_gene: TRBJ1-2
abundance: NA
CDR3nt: TGTGCCAGCAGTTTAGGTCGGCAGGGAGGTCGCACCTTC
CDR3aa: CASSLGRQGGRTF

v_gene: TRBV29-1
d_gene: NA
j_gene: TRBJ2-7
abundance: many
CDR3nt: TGCAGCGCTCAGGGACGTCACGAGCAGTACTTC
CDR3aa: CSAQGRHEQYF

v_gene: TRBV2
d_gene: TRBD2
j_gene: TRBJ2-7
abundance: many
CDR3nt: TGTGCCAGCAGTGTGGCTAGCGGAAGCTACGAGCAGTACTTC
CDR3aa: CASSVASGSYEQYF

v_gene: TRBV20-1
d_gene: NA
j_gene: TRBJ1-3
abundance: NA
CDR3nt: TGCAGTGCTAGAGATCAAGTGATCTCTGGAAACACCATATATTTT
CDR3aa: CSARDQVISGNTIYF

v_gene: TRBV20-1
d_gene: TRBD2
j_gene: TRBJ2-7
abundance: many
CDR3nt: TGCAGTGCTACTGAGCGGGAGCCCCACGAGCAGTACTTC
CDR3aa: CSATEREPHEQYF

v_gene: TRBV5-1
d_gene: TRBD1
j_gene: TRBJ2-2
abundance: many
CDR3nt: TGCGCCAGCAGTTCTGTGACAGGGTACACCGGGGAGCTGTTTTTT
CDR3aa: CASSSVTGYTGELFF

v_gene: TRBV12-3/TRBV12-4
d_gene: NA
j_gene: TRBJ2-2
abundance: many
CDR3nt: TGTGCCAGCAGTTTGCGGCGGGGACGGTACGGGGAGCTGTTTTTT
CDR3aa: CASSLRRGRYGELFF

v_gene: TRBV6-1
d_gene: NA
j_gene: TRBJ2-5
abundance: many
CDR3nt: TGTGCCACTCAGGAGAGTGAGACCCAGTACTTC
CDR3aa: CATQESETQYF

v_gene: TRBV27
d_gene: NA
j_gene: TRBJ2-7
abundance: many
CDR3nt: TGTGCCAGCAGTTTAGCTTATAATTCCTACGAGCAGTACTTC
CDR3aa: CASSLAYNSYEQYF

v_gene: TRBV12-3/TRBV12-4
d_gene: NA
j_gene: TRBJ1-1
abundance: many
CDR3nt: TGTGCCAGCAGTTTTCCTTTGGGGCAGGTCTTT
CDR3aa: CASSFPLGQVF

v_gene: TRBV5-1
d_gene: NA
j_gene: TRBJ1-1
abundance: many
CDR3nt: TGCGCCAGCAGCTTATTCGGTGTCGGGAACACTGAAGCTTTCTTT
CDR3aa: CASSLFGVGNTEAFF

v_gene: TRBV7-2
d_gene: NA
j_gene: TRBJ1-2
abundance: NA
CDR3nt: TGTGCCAGCAGCTTAGGGGCCTCCGGCTACACCTTC
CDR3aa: CASSLGASGYTF

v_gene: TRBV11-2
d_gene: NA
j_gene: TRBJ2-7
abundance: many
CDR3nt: TGTGCCAGCAGCCTCAGACTAGTACCTATCTCCTACGAGCAGTACTTC
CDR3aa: CASSLRLVPISYEQYF

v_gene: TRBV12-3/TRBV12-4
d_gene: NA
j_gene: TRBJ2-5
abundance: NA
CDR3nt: TGTGCCAGCAGTTACAGGGTATTGGAGACCCAGTACTTC
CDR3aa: CASSYRVLETQYF

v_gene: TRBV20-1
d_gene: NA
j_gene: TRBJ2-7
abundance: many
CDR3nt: TGCAGTGCCCTGGGCAACGAGCAGTACTTC
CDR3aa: CSALGNEQYF

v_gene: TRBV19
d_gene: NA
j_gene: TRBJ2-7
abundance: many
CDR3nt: TGTGCCAGTAGAAGCTGGGACCTAAACTCCTACGAGCAGTACTTC
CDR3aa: CASRSWDLNSYEQYF

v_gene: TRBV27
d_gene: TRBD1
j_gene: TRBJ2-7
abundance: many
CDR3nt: TGTGCCAGCAGTTTACTCGGGACAGGTCCCTCCTACGAGCAGTACTTC
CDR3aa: CASSLLGTGPSYEQYF

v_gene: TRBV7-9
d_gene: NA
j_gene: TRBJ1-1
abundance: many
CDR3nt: TGTGCCAGCAGGCCGGGACTCCGGGGCTTCTTT
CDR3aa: CASRPGLRGFF

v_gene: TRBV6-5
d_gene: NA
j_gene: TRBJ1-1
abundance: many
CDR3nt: TGTGCCAGCAGTTACGAGGGGAACACTGAAGCTTTCTTT
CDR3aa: CASSYEGNTEAFF

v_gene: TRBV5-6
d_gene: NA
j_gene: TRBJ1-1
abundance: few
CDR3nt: TGTGCCAGCAGCTGGGGACACAACCTGAACACTGAAGCTTTCTTT
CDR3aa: CASSWGHNLNTEAFF

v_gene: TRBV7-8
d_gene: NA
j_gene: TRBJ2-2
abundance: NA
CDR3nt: TGTGCCAGCAGCTTAGGCTCCAGGAAAAACACCGGGGAGCTGTTTTTT
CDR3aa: CASSLGSRKNTGELFF

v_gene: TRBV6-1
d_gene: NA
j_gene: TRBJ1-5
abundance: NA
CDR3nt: TGTGCCAGCCGACGGTACGACCAGGGGCCCCAGCATTTT
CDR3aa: CASRRYDQGPQHF